This passage covers 13 T cell receptor beta chains from one sample sequenced in a study of blood T cells in healthy people across ages. For the second PCR, which ran for about 6 to 12 cycles, a sample-barcoded 5' primer and a J-beta primer mix were used. Each CDR3 protein gets one entry after TCRdb re-called the 5' RACE reads with MiXCR. Here the sample spans around 750,000 distinct CDR3 sequences, roughly 50% being singletons. Material: blood. All receptors derive from a man older than 75 in good health.

The V and J genes are TRBV29-1 and TRBJ1-2; 8 bases line up with TRBD1. This CDR3 contains 11 residues. Germline V CDR1 and CDR2: SQVTM, ANQGSEA. The V and J ends lost 7 bases and 8 bases, in that order; junction bases with no gene match: 6. For the CDR3, the DNA is TGCAGCGCCCAGGGGGCGCGAGGCTACACCTTC. Protein product: CSAQGARGYTF.

V is TRBV18 and J is TRBJ1-1; D remains ambiguous. The CDR3 is 15 residues long. Germline CDR1 and CDR2: KGHSH and LQKENI. Deletions cut 3 bases from V and 3 bases from J, with 14 bases between. CDR3 DNA sequence: TGTGCCAGCTCACCTATATCTGGAGGCTACACTGAAGCTTTCTTT. It is translated as CASSPISGGYTEAFF. Variable domain in full (rest from reference TRBV18 and TRBJ1-1): NAGVMQNPRHLVRRRGQEARLRCSPMKGHSHVYWYRQLPEEGLKFMVYLQKENIIDESGMPKERFSAEFPKEGPSILRIQQVVRGDSAAYFCASSPISGGYTEAFFGQGTRLTVV.

The chain recombines TRBV7-9 with TRBJ1-2, with a possible D match to TRBD1 (6 bases). The germline V gene encodes CDR1 SEHNR and CDR2 FQNEAQ (reference sequence). V lost 5 bases, J lost 5 bases, and 15 bases lay in between. This CDR3 region has 14 residues. CDR3 nucleotides: TGTGCCAGCAGCCCCGGACAGTCTCATTATGGCTACACCTTC. Translating gives CASSPGQSHYGYTF.

V gene TRBV7-9 combines with J gene TRBJ2-3; possible D gene TRBD1, 6 bases. Germline V CDR1 and CDR2: SEHNR, FQNEAQ (reference sequence). This CDR3 region has 15 residues. Trimming cost V 3 bases and J 1 base, with 11 bases left between them. The CDR3 sequence is CASSLSGQRTDTQYF. CDR3 nucleotides: TGTGCCAGCAGCTTGAGTGGACAGCGCACAGATACGCAGTATTTT.

This clonotype was seen once. This chain's CDR3 is CASSKVRRAVQGYEQYF. The CDR3, as DNA: TGTGCCAGCAGCAAAGTCAGGAGGGCAGTGCAGGGATACGAGCAGTACTTC. The rearrangement links TRBV21-1 to TRBJ2-7; the table names TRBD2, a call not compared with the DNA. TRBV21-1 is deemed a pseudogene. The CDR3 loop spans 17 amino acids.

The chain is built from TRBV15 and TRBJ2-1, with a weak D call TRBD1 (6 bases). Germline loops: CDR1 LNHNV, CDR2 YYDKDF (reference sequence). CDR3 length: 13 residues. V lost 0 bases, J lost 15 bases, and 15 bases lay in between. The CDR3 region has the DNA TGTGCCACCAGCAGAGAGGGCAGGGGAGTTCTGTTCTTC. As protein: CATSREGRGVLFF.

This clonotype came up a few times. This chain uses TRBV24-1 with TRBJ2-1, with a possible D match to TRBD2 (5 bases). The ends were cut back, 9 bases at V and 1 base at J, with 12 bases in the middle. The length of the CDR3 is 14 residues. The germline V gene encodes CDR1 KGHDR and CDR2 SFDVKD. CDR3 sequence: CATARTGSYNEQFF. The CDR3 DNA reads TGTGCCACCGCTCGGACGGGATCCTACAATGAGCAGTTCTTC.

The chain uses TRBV27 and TRBJ2-1; D gene ambiguous. V gave up 5 bases and J gave up 4 bases, with 12 bases separating them. The CDR3 length is 14 residues. The V gene's germline CDR1 is MNHEY and CDR2 SMNVEV (reference sequence). The CDR3 spells CASSPRGFYNEQFF. In DNA, the CDR3 is TGTGCCAGCAGTCCCCGAGGCTTTTACAATGAGCAGTTCTTC.

The chain uses TRBV20-1 and TRBJ1-5, with 7 bases fitting TRBD1. CDR1 is DFQATT and CDR2 is SNEGSKA in the germline V gene (reference sequence). This CDR3 spans 17 amino acids. V lost 3 bases to trimming and J lost 1 base; unmatched junction nucleotides: 12. In DNA, the CDR3 is TGCAGTGCTAGTCTCCCCACAGGGGCCGGGAGCAATCAGCCCCAGCATTTT. This sequence encodes CSASLPTGAGSNQPQHF.

The V and J genes are TRBV6-5 and TRBJ1-1; TRBD1 matches at 8 bases. This CDR3 is built from 15 residues. The germline gives CDR1 MNHEY, CDR2 SVGAGI. The V gene end was trimmed by 2 bases and the J gene end by 1 base; junction bases not matched to a gene: 3. This CDR3 is CASSYRDRGNTEAFF. CDR3 bases: TGTGCCAGCAGTTACCGCGACAGGGGGAACACTGAAGCTTTCTTT.

Only a few counts were recorded for this clonotype. The chain carries TRBV7-9 and TRBJ2-4; D is uncertain. CDR1 is SEHNR and CDR2 is FQNEAQ in the germline V gene (reference sequence). This CDR3 region has 15 residues. Trimming cost V 7 bases and J 3 bases, with 16 bases left between them. CDR3 coding DNA: TGTGCCAGCAATCGTGGATACGGTGACAAAAACATTCAGTACTTC. It is translated as CASNRGYGDKNIQYF.

This clonotype has more than one count but fewer than ten. In DNA form, the CDR3 reads TGTGCCAGCAGCGCGGTGAATGAGCAGTACTTC. It yields the protein CASSAVNEQYF. The gene calls are TRBV9 and TRBJ2-7; D gene ambiguous. Germline V gives CDR1 SGDLS, CDR2 YYNGEE. The V end was cut by 3 bases, the J end by 7 bases, with 8 bases between. This CDR3 has 11 residues.

The V and J genes are TRBV27 and TRBJ2-6; TRBD1 matches at 9 bases. J gave up 4 bases and V 6 bases, and 4 bases lay outside the gene matches. This CDR3 has 15 residues. Germline assignment: CDR1 MNHEY and CDR2 SMNVEV (reference sequence). CDR3 sequence reads: CASRGQGLGANVLTF. DNA of the CDR3: TGTGCCAGCAGAGGACAGGGGTTAGGGGCCAACGTCCTGACTTTC.